These 10 T cell receptor beta chains were sequenced from one sample in a study of T cell clonality in common variable immunodeficiency. Measured with immunoSEQ multiplex PCR; TCRdb has only the in-frame clones, and not every one. There are some 60,000 clones in the sample, none observed a single time. Sequencing was carried out using peripheral blood mononuclear cells. The receptor source for this set is a person aged 18 to 70 in good health.

This clone was counted at least ten times. The covered CDR3 bases are TGTGCCATCAGTGATCGGTATGGTTATTACGAG. Amino acids: CAISDRYGYYE. The whole CDR3 protein is CAISDRYGYYEQYF. The V call is TRBV10-3, the J call TRBJ2-7; D not certain. The observed sequence ends 3 residues before the CDR3 terminus, with the missing tail filled in from the germline J gene. Germline V gene data show CDR1 as ENHRY and CDR2 as SYGVKD. V shed 3 bases and J shed 4 bases, with 13 bases lying between them. The CDR3 has 14 amino acids.

There are many counts of this clone. CDR3 bases read: TGTGCCAGCAGTTTAGGCGGGACAGGCACTCTAGCCAAAAACATT. This gives the protein CASSLGGTGTLAKNI. The entire CDR3 protein reads CASSLGGTGTLAKNIQYF. The chain uses TRBV28 and TRBJ2-4; 8 nucleotides match TRBD1. The read terminates 3 residues ahead of where the CDR3 ends, so the germline J gene completes it. Trimming took 2 bases from V and 0 from J; bases not matched to a gene: 9. Germline assignment: CDR1 MDHEN and CDR2 SYDVKM. This CDR3 spans 18 amino acids.

Many counts were recorded for this clone. The read stops 3 residues short of the end of the CDR3; the missing end is completed from the germline J gene. The chain carries TRBV23-1 and TRBJ1-4, with D hard to call. TRBV23-1 is recorded as an ORF, its role being uncertain. The length of the CDR3 is 18 residues. With 0 bases removed from V and 4 bases from J, the gap between germline ends came to 18 bases. The CDR3 here is CASSQSRTPKRVNEKLFF. Partial CDR3 DNA: TGCGCCAGCAGTCAATCGCGAACACCCAAGCGGGTTAATGAAAAA.

This clone was counted between two and nine times. The read terminates 3 residues ahead of where the CDR3 ends, so the germline J gene completes it. The rearrangement joins TRBV19 to TRBJ2-3; D gene uncertain. Per the germline V gene, CDR1 is LNHDA and CDR2 is SQIVND (reference sequence). This CDR3 is 14 amino acids long. The ends were cut back, 5 bases at V and 6 bases at J, with 15 bases in the middle. CDR3 sequence reads: CASSERDWPDTQYF. The CDR3 DNA, read in part, is TGTGCCAGTAGTGAAAGAGACTGGCCGGATACG.

This clone occurred many times. This CDR3 is CATSSHTRPKSGDTQYF. The sequenced part of the CDR3 DNA is TGTGCCACCAGCAGTCACACCCGGCCAAAATCGGGAGATACG. The chain links TRBV15 to TRBJ2-3; D gene uncertain. The CDR3 end falls 3 residues outside the read, so it is completed with the germline J gene. This CDR3 contains 17 residues. Germline V lookup: CDR1 LNHNV, CDR2 YYDKDF (reference sequence). The V end was cut by 3 bases, the J end by 5 bases, with 21 bases between.

Points on this clone: Sequencing ends 3 residues short of the CDR3 end; the germline J gene provides the rest. The rearrangement links TRBV10-2 to TRBJ2-2; TRBD2 aligns across 15 bases. Germline V gene data show CDR1 as WSHSY and CDR2 as SAAADI. The CDR3 has 18 amino acids. With 5 bases clipped from V and 4 bases from J, the junction kept 8 bases outside the gene matches. The CDR3 sequence: CASSLGLAGGRLTGELFF. CDR3 DNA, as far as it was read: TGCGCCAGCAGTTTAGGACTAGCGGGAGGGAGGCTCACCGGGGAG.

In its sample, this clone was seen many times. From the germline J gene comes the end of the CDR3, since the read stops 3 residues before it. The chain carries TRBV24-1 and TRBJ1-1; no reliable D call. V was trimmed by 9 bases and J by 1 base, leaving 8 bases between them. The CDR3 extends over 12 amino acids. The germline CDR1 and CDR2 sequences are KGHDR and SFDVKD. The sequenced CDR3 bases are TGTGCCACCGAACTGCGGAACACTGAA. This sequence encodes CATELRNTE. The full CDR3 protein is CATELRNTEAFF.

This clone has a count of ten or more. The CDR3 loop is CSASLRASGRNEQYF. The DNA read from the CDR3 is TGCAGTGCTAGCCTCCGGGCTAGCGGGAGGAACGAG. The chain employs TRBV20-1 and TRBJ2-7; 11 bases line up with TRBD2. The CDR3 end falls 3 residues outside the read, so it is completed with the germline J gene. Germline lookup yields CDR1 DFQATT and CDR2 SNEGSKA (reference sequence). Trimming at V came to 3 bases and at J to 5 bases, leaving 9 bases not matched to a gene. The CDR3 extends over 15 amino acids.

This clone was counted many times. The CDR3 is CASSPGYTEAFF. The part of the CDR3 DNA that was read is TGTGCCAGCAGCCCAGGGTACACTGAA. The chain combines TRBV14 with TRBJ1-1, with a tentative D call TRBD1 (5 bases). The CDR3 end lies 3 residues beyond the end of the read and is filled in from the germline J gene. V was pared by 4 bases and J by 3 bases, with 6 bases between. This CDR3 comprises 12 residues. Germline values: CDR1 SGHDN, CDR2 FVKESK.

This clone was counted at least ten times. Read data end 3 residues before the CDR3 end; the end is taken from the germline J gene. The rearrangement links TRBV19 to TRBJ2-7, with D possibly matching TRBD2 (5 bases). There are 13 residues in the CDR3. Trimming pared 2 bases from V and 5 bases from J, leaving 10 bases between. Per the germline V gene, CDR1 is LNHDA and CDR2 is SQIVND (reference sequence). The CDR3: CASSISLADEQYF. CDR3 DNA, as far as it was read: TGTGCCAGTAGTATAAGCCTAGCTGACGAG.